The 30 T cell receptor beta chains reported below all come from one sample, sequenced in a study of regulatory T cells in long-lasting Graves disease. Construction of the TCR beta libraries employed iRepertoire HTBI primers in conjunction with Arm-PCR of CDR3 regions. TCRdb re-called the multiplex PCR reads through MiXCR, storing one row per CDR3 protein. The sample holds about 290,000 distinct CDR3 sequences, roughly a fifth seen once. Described time point: persistent/refractory GD, antithyroid drugs over 5 years with positive TRAb. From PBMCs, RNA was extracted and then used to make the TCR library. Sequenced here: peripheral blood mononuclear cells (PBMCs), sampled when the disease was refractory, from a patient treated with antithyroid drugs. The receptors shown here come from a female donor with Graves disease.

The sample holds a few counts of this clonotype. The CDR3 nucleotides read TGCGCCAGCAGTGAGGGGACATACCAAGAGACCCAGTACTTC. Its protein is CASSEGTYQETQYF. The V call is TRBV10-2, the J call TRBJ2-5; tentatively, D is TRBD1 (6 bases). V lost 2 bases and J 0 bases, leaving 7 bases between the germline ends. CDR1 and CDR2 from the germline V gene are WSHSY and SAAADI. The CDR3 contains 14 residues.

The gene calls are TRBV7-2 and TRBJ1-1; D ambiguous. The CDR3 is made up of 12 amino acids. Per germline, CDR1 SGHTA and CDR2 FQGNSA. The V and J ends lost 4 bases and 11 bases respectively, with 14 bases between them. The CDR3 nucleotides are TGTGCCAGCAGCTACATGGCGTCAACCGCTTTCTTT. Protein product: CASSYMASTAFF.

This clonotype was seen many times. This chain links TRBV6-1 with TRBJ1-2; no clear D. With 2 bases removed from V and 7 bases from J, the gap between germline ends came to 8 bases. The germline V gene encodes CDR1 MNHNS and CDR2 SASEGT. This CDR3 spans 12 amino acids. Here the CDR3 reads CASSEYGVGYTF. CDR3 coding DNA: TGTGCCAGCAGTGAATATGGGGTTGGCTACACCTTC.

A note on this clonotype: This may be a read error, as it is one base from a much larger clone. This chain links TRBV7-2 with TRBJ1-4, with D uncertain. Germline V gene data show CDR1 as SGHTA and CDR2 as FQGNSA. The CDR3 is 20 residues long. CDR3: CVSSLNKRHEMYLSNEKLFF. CDR3 bases: TGTGTCAGCAGCCTAAACAAGCGCCACGAGATGTACCTTTCTAATGAAAAACTGTTTTTT.

This rearrangement joins TRBV20-1 to TRBJ1-1; D perhaps matches TRBD1 (5 bases). V lost 6 bases to trimming and J lost 0 bases, with 11 bases between them. CDR3 size: 13 residues. Germline V gene sequence: CDR1 DFQATT, CDR2 SNEGSKA (reference sequence). The CDR3 region is CSAESRVNTEAFF. The CDR3 DNA is TGCAGTGCCGAGTCCAGGGTGAACACTGAAGCTTTCTTT.

This clonotype was counted at least ten times. The chain has TRBV28 and TRBJ1-1; the D gene is possibly TRBD1 (6 bases). Germline assignment: CDR1 MDHEN and CDR2 SYDVKM. The CDR3 runs to 15 residues. Trimming left V 3 bases short and J 5 bases short, with 16 bases between. CDR3 sequence reads: CASSLFGGASTEAFF. CDR3 in DNA: TGTGCCAGCAGTTTGTTCGGGGGGGCGAGTACTGAAGCTTTCTTT. The complete variable domain, with remaining parts taken from reference TRBV28 and TRBJ1-1, reads DVKVTQSSRYLVKRTGEKVFLECVQDMDHENMFWYRQDPGLGLRLIYFSYDVKMKEKGDIPEGYSVSREKKERFSLILESASTNQTSMYLCASSLFGGASTEAFFGQGTRLTVV.

V gene TRBV7-9 combines with J gene TRBJ1-1; unclear D gene. V was pared by 0 bases and J by 0 bases, with 8 bases between. Germline values: CDR1 SEHNR, CDR2 FQNEAQ (reference sequence). The CDR3 is 15 residues long. This chain's CDR3 is CASSLAGRLNTEAFF. The CDR3 nucleotides read TGTGCCAGCAGCTTAGCGGGCAGGTTGAACACTGAAGCTTTCTTT.

V and J are TRBV7-9 and TRBJ2-2, with D perhaps matching TRBD1 or TRBD2 (5 bases each). V lost 5 bases and J lost 4, with 14 bases in between. Germline V lookup: CDR1 SEHNR, CDR2 FQNEAQ (reference sequence). This CDR3 has 15 amino acids. For the CDR3, the DNA is TGTGCCAGCAGCCCAACGCAGGGAGTCACCGGGGAGCTGTTTTTT. Protein: CASSPTQGVTGELFF.

The chain uses TRBV19 and TRBJ2-7; the match to TRBD2 covers 10 bases. CDR3 length equals 18 residues. Looked up from germline, CDR1 is LNHDA and CDR2 is SQIVND (reference sequence). J lost 3 bases, V lost 4 bases, and 15 bases had no gene match. DNA for the CDR3: TGTGCCAGTAGTAATTTACAGGCTTGGACTAGCGGTGTCTACGAGCAGTACTTC. This translates into CASSNLQAWTSGVYEQYF.

This clonotype was detected once. Compared with germline, one end of the junction differs, possibly owing to a read error. The V gene is TRBV30, the J gene TRBJ2-7; possible D gene TRBD2, 6 bases. This CDR3 contains 14 residues. The germline gives CDR1 GTSNPN, CDR2 SVGIG (reference sequence). The DNA for the CDR3 is TGTGCCCGGAGTGGATCGGGGGAGAGGTACGAGCAGTACTTC. This gives the protein CARSGSGERYEQYF.

The chain carries TRBV20-1 and TRBJ1-6; D ambiguous. CDR1 is DFQATT, CDR2 SNEGSKA, per germline (reference sequence). With 0 bases removed from V and 14 bases from J, the gap between germline ends came to 5 bases. The CDR3 contains 10 residues. The CDR3 loop is CSARDTTLHF. The CDR3 region has the DNA TGCAGTGCTAGAGATACGACCCTCCACTTT.

Comments on this clonotype: It is unclear where the CDR3 begins or ends on the DNA, so no DNA is shown, and the CDR3 is as TCRdb lists it. This chain links TRBV12-3 or TRBV12-4 with TRBJ1-1; TRBD1 was called by the table and not checked on the DNA. With termini counted, the CDR3 has 14 amino acids. The CDR3 here is CASSSSSQTAEAFF.

The gene calls are TRBV30 and TRBJ1-5; tentatively, D is TRBD1 (5 bases). The CDR3 extends over 13 amino acids. Germline V CDR1 and CDR2: GTSNPN, SVGIG (reference sequence). V was shortened by 5 bases and J by 4 bases, with 12 bases between the two germline ends. This CDR3 reads CAWADSGNQPQHF. CDR3 DNA sequence: TGTGCCTGGGCCGACAGTGGGAATCAGCCCCAGCATTTT.

In its sample, this clonotype was seen many times. The chain recombines TRBV11-1 with TRBJ2-7; 9 nucleotides line up with TRBD2. V lost 2 bases to trimming and J lost 4 bases; unmatched junction nucleotides: 3. The CDR3 spans 14 residues. Germline CDR1 reads SGHAT; CDR2 reads FQDESV (reference sequence). The CDR3 coding sequence is TGTGCCAGCAGCTTAAAAGCGGGAGGATACGAGCAGTACTTC. Its translation: CASSLKAGGYEQYF.

The chain links TRBV14 to TRBJ1-3; D is unresolved. With 4 bases removed from V and 1 base from J, the gap between germline ends came to 11 bases. Germline loops: CDR1 SGHDN, CDR2 FVKESK. This CDR3 comprises 15 residues. The CDR3 nucleotides are TGTGCCAGCAGCCCAGGAGGGTGGTCTGGAAACACCATATATTTT. This codes for CASSPGGWSGNTIYF.

This chain links TRBV6-2 or TRBV6-3 with TRBJ1-3; D gene unclear. Per germline, CDR1 MNHEY and CDR2 SVGEGT. The CDR3 is 17 amino acids. V gave up 1 base and J gave up 0 bases, with 13 bases separating them. CDR3 coding DNA: TGTGCCAGCAGTTACTTATCCCCGGCGCACTCTGGAAACACCATATATTTT. Amino acids: CASSYLSPAHSGNTIYF.

This clonotype was seen a few times. This chain uses TRBV12-3 or TRBV12-4 with TRBJ2-2, with 7 nucleotides matching TRBD1. Trimming cost V 5 bases and J 5 bases; bases outside gene matches: 2. CDR3 length equals 13 residues. The CDR3: CASSRQGTGELFF. In DNA, the CDR3 is TGTGCCAGCAGTCGACAGGGAACCGGGGAGCTGTTTTTT.

The chain is built from TRBV5-4 and TRBJ1-2; D might be TRBD1 (5 bases). CDR1 SGHNT and CDR2 YYREEE come from the germline V gene (reference sequence). V was cut by 2 bases and J by 4 bases, with 18 bases left in between. CDR3 size: 16 residues. CDR3 protein: CASSLGGVPPAYGYTF. DNA of the CDR3: TGTGCCAGCAGCTTAGGAGGGGTGCCCCCAGCCTATGGCTACACCTTC. The full variable domain, with the rest looked up from reference TRBV5-4 and TRBJ1-2, is ETGVTQSPTHLIKTRGQQVTLRCSSQSGHNTVSWYQQALGQGPQFIFQYYREEENGRGNFPPRFSGLQFPNYSSELNVNALELDDSALYLCASSLGGVPPAYGYTFGSGTRLTVV.

The V gene is TRBV11-2, the J gene TRBJ2-1, with TRBD2 matching 10 bases. CDR1 and CDR2 (germline): SGHAT, FQNNGV. Germline trimming cut 0 bases from V and 4 bases from J; bases unmatched to any gene: 6. The CDR3 is made up of 17 amino acids. The CDR3 is CASSLEALAGVYNEQFF. In DNA, the CDR3 is TGTGCCAGCAGCTTAGAGGCTCTAGCGGGAGTATACAATGAGCAGTTCTTC.

The chain joins TRBV30 to TRBJ2-3; D gene unclear. This CDR3 comprises 12 residues. CDR1 and CDR2 from the germline V gene are GTSNPN and SVGIG (reference sequence). The ends were cut back, 2 bases at V and 2 bases at J, with 5 bases in the middle. CDR3 sequence reads: CAWSPNTDTQYF. CDR3 nucleotides: TGTGCCTGGAGTCCCAACACAGATACGCAGTATTTT.

The chain has TRBV10-3 and TRBJ2-1, with 7 bases identical to TRBD2. CDR1 and CDR2 (germline): ENHRY, SYGVKD. The CDR3 totals 13 residues. J was trimmed by 9 bases and V by 9 bases; bases with no gene match: 11. Here the CDR3 reads CAISSGPPGEQFF. The CDR3 region has the DNA TGTGCCATATCTAGCGGCCCCCCAGGTGAGCAGTTCTTC.

J is TRBJ2-7 and V is TRBV20-1; 8 bases fit TRBD2. The CDR3 covers 13 residues. V lost 6 bases to trimming and J lost 3 bases; unmatched junction nucleotides: 7. Per germline, CDR1 DFQATT and CDR2 SNEGSKA (reference sequence). The CDR3 DNA sequence: TGCAGTGCCGGACCGGGACTAGGCTACGAGCAGTACTTC. This encodes CSAGPGLGYEQYF.

This chain uses TRBV7-8 with TRBJ2-5; D is perhaps TRBD2 (6 bases). Deletions cut 1 base from V and 5 bases from J, with 11 bases between. This CDR3 region has 14 residues. CDR1 and CDR2 from the germline V gene are SGHVS and FQNEAQ. In DNA, the CDR3 is TGTGCCAGCAGCTTAGGCGCTAGCGTGGAGACCCAGTACTTC. Translating it yields CASSLGASVETQYF.

The chain links TRBV19 to TRBJ1-3; 9 nucleotides match TRBD1. J was trimmed by 2 bases and V by 8 bases; bases with no gene match: 13. Germline V gene lookup returns CDR1 LNHDA and CDR2 SQIVND (reference sequence). The CDR3 length is 17 residues. Here the CDR3 DNA reads TGTGCCAGTCAATTCGTTGGACAGGGGACCGCTGGAAACACCATATATTTT. Translated, it gives CASQFVGQGTAGNTIYF.

The chain employs TRBV7-2 and TRBJ2-7; 7 bases match TRBD2. V shed 3 bases, J shed 4 bases, and the junction held 3 bases outside the gene matches. The CDR3 has 13 amino acids. Germline CDR1 and CDR2: SGHTA and FQGNSA. CDR3 nucleotides: TGTGCCAGCAGCTTTGCGGGAGAATACGAGCAGTACTTC. It codes for CASSFAGEYEQYF.

Here the CDR3 reads CASTNPGQEMNNEQFF. Here the CDR3 DNA reads TGTGCCAGCACCAACCCTGGACAGGAAATGAACAATGAGCAGTTCTTC. V and J are TRBV11-2 and TRBJ2-1, with 7 bases that match TRBD1. This CDR3 is 16 amino acids long. From germline, CDR1 is SGHAT and CDR2 FQNNGV. After removal of 7 bases from V and 5 bases from J, the junction contained 14 bases not matched to a gene.

This clonotype was counted many times. V and J are TRBV7-2 and TRBJ2-7, with TRBD2 matching 13 bases. The V segment lost 3 bases and the J segment 6 bases; nucleotides outside the gene matches: 2. The germline V gene has CDR1 SGHTA and CDR2 FQGNSA. This CDR3 contains 14 residues. For the CDR3, the DNA is TGTGCCAGCAGCTTGGGACTAGCGGGGACCGAGCAGTACTTC. Amino acids: CASSLGLAGTEQYF.

This clonotype showed up many times. The rearrangement links TRBV7-2 to TRBJ2-5; 8 bases are a match to TRBD2. After removal of 5 bases from V and 5 bases from J, the junction contained 16 bases not matched to a gene. The CDR3 covers 17 residues. Per the germline V gene, CDR1 is SGHTA and CDR2 is FQGNSA. The CDR3 DNA reads TGTGCCAGCAGCCAGGGTGGGAGTAGCGGGATGGGGGAGACCCAGTACTTC. This sequence encodes CASSQGGSSGMGETQYF.

This clonotype was recorded at least ten times. This chain links TRBV6-1 with TRBJ2-7; 9 bases are shared with TRBD1. In germline, CDR1 is MNHNS, CDR2 SASEGT. The V segment lost 6 bases and the J segment 2 bases; nucleotides outside the gene matches: 5. The length of the CDR3 is 14 residues. In nucleotides, the CDR3 is TGTGCCAGCAGACCCAGGGACAGGGCCTACGAGCAGTACTTC. It translates to CASRPRDRAYEQYF.

The table lists this clonotype with many counts. The chain carries TRBV27 and TRBJ2-7, with no clear D. CDR1 is MNHEY, CDR2 SMNVEV, per germline (reference sequence). V dropped 5 bases and J dropped 0 bases, with 11 bases sitting between them. This CDR3 contains 14 residues. The CDR3 DNA is TGTGCCAGCAGTCCGAGACGGACCTCCTACGAGCAGTACTTC. Translated, it gives CASSPRRTSYEQYF.